This T cell receptor beta chain was profiled in a study of cytomegalovirus exposure and HLA in healthy donors. Study information: In a previous analysis, 117 million unique TCR beta sequences were found from about 179 million T cells. There were 88 million or so unique TCRs (from HLA-typed donors) in an early data release.

Findings and caveats of the study: Within an earlier analysis, most TCR beta V segments proved productive either about 90% or about 30% of the time.

PCR involved 60 Vbeta and 13 Jbeta primers. As handled by the study authors: The count from a later analysis was about 80 million unique TCR beta chains, about 9.9 million of them shared. TCRdb keeps only in-frame clones here, not all; method: immunoSEQ multiplex PCR. The V and J calls and clone size come from that table; D and trimming were worked out from the DNA. Among 150,000 to 200,000 clones, 85% were seen once, and the ten largest hold about 2.5%. A remark on this clone: Its antigen is undetermined.

This CDR3 spans 14 amino acids. V shed 4 bases, J shed 2 bases, and the junction held 5 bases outside the gene matches. Looked up from germline, CDR1 is SGHNT and CDR2 is YYREEE (reference sequence). The sequence came from a man aged 30 to 45 in good health and CMV-seropositive. The sequencing input was PBMCs. The genes are TRBV5-4 and TRBJ2-7; 8 positions match TRBD1. As DNA, the CDR3 is TGTGCCAGCAGCCCGGGACAGGAGACCTACGAGCAGTACTTC. Translation gives CASSPGQETYEQYF.